Here is one T cell receptor (beta chain) with its context. The V and J ends lost 8 bases and 3 bases, in that order; junction bases with no gene match: 7. Germline loops: CDR1 MNHEY, CDR2 SMNVEV (reference sequence). The CDR3 runs to 13 residues. On sorted subsets, replicate PCRs used about 0.2 ug DNA, or about 33,000 T cell genomes. Method: immunoSEQ multiplex PCR; TCRdb's copy keeps in-frame clones and lacks some. In the table there are some 2 million clones, just under 95% of which are singletons. The source of the sample is a study of shared clonotypes between healthy human individuals. Terminally differentiated effector memory CD45RA+ cells were excluded by CCR7 positive selection of CD45RO-negative cells.

The specimen sequenced was naive CD8+ T cells sorted from blood. The TCR originated in a man younger than 35 in good health. This chain connects TRBV27 to TRBJ2-7, with TRBD1 matching 7 bases. The CDR3 nucleotides are TGTGCCAGCGGACTCGACAGGGTCTACGAGCAGTACTTC. It translates to CASGLDRVYEQYF.